These 29 T cell receptor beta chains were sequenced from one sample in a study of T cell repertoires in cytomegalovirus infection. MiXCR was run by TCRdb on the reads, yielding one entry per CDR3 protein. The sample carries around 740,000 distinct CDR3 sequences, about a third recorded once. Sequencing was performed on PBMCs. Receptors originate from a human donor in good health (CMV status not recorded). Some clones in this sample may be carry-over from other donors' samples.

The CDR3 is CASSVEGGQDEQYF. CDR3 DNA: TGTGCCAGCAGCGTAGAGGGGGGTCAGGACGAGCAGTACTTC. The J gene is TRBJ2-7, the V gene TRBV9; D might be TRBD1 or TRBD2, each matching 6 bases. The CDR3 runs to 14 residues. Germline V gives CDR1 SGDLS, CDR2 YYNGEE. V lost 0 bases, J lost 5 bases, and 12 bases lay in between.

This clonotype was detected a few times. This chain joins TRBV7-9 and TRBJ2-2, with 8 bases aligning to TRBD2. Germline trimming cut 4 bases from V and 5 bases from J; bases unmatched to any gene: 12. Looked up from germline, CDR1 is SEHNR and CDR2 is FQNEAQ (reference sequence). This CDR3 contains 17 residues. The CDR3 bases are TGTGCCAGCAGCTCCCCACTAGCGGTCCGGGGTACCGGGGAGCTGTTTTTT. Its translation: CASSSPLAVRGTGELFF.

A note on this clonotype: The conserved closing phenylalanine or tryptophan is absent in this CDR3, likely reflecting a read error. This rearrangement joins TRBV28 to TRBJ2-7, with D perhaps TRBD1 or TRBD2 (5 bases each). The CDR3 runs to 13 residues. The germline V and J ends were trimmed by 5 bases and 3 bases, with 11 bases remaining between them. Per the germline V gene, CDR1 is MDHEN and CDR2 is SYDVKM. CDR3 in amino acids: CASSPGTFYEQYL. The CDR3 DNA sequence: TGTGCCAGCAGTCCCGGGACGTTCTACGAGCAGTACTTA.

Of note for this clonotype: A much larger clone lies a single base off, so this may be a read error. The rearrangement uses TRBV7-6 and TRBJ1-5; no reliable D call. The length of the CDR3 is 15 residues. Germline values: CDR1 SGHVS, CDR2 FNYEAQ. CDR3 DNA: TGTGCCAGAAGCTTAGGGCCAGGAGAAAATCAGCCCCAGCATTTT. It specifies CARSLGPGENQPQHF.

This clonotype has just a few counts. The gene calls are TRBV7-2 and TRBJ2-3; D gene unclear. This CDR3 has 14 amino acids. Germline V gives CDR1 SGHTA, CDR2 FQGNSA. V was trimmed by 5 bases and J by 2 bases, leaving 11 bases between them. The CDR3 DNA follows: TGTGCCAGCAGCCCTGGACCGATCACAGATACGCAGTATTTT. It encodes CASSPGPITDTQYF. The full variable domain, completed using reference TRBV7-2 and TRBJ2-3, is GAGVSQSPSNKVTEKGKDVELRCDPISGHTALYWYRQSLGQGLEFLIYFQGNSAPDKSGLPSDRFSAERTGGSVSTLTIQRTQQEDSAVYLCASSPGPITDTQYFGPGTRLTVL.

This clonotype came up a few times. This chain joins TRBV27 and TRBJ2-2; D may be TRBD2 (6 bases). Trimming pared 5 bases from V and 5 bases from J, leaving 15 bases between. Germline V CDR1 and CDR2: MNHEY, SMNVEV (reference sequence). There are 15 residues in the CDR3. CDR3 residues: CASSTRRADTGELFF. For the CDR3, the DNA is TGTGCCAGCAGTACTCGGAGGGCCGATACCGGGGAGCTGTTTTTT.

The chain employs TRBV7-2 and TRBJ2-5; 13 bases map to TRBD2. V trimming: 6 bases; J trimming: 2 bases; junction bases outside the gene matches: 6. CDR1 SGHTA and CDR2 FQGNSA come from the germline V gene. The length of the CDR3 is 16 residues. CDR3 protein: CASREPGLAGQETQYF. In DNA, the CDR3 is TGTGCCAGCAGGGAACCGGGACTAGCGGGACAAGAGACCCAGTACTTC.

This clonotype occurred a few times. The J gene is TRBJ2-7, the V gene TRBV6-6; 7 nucleotides line up with TRBD1. Germline V gene data show CDR1 as MNHNY and CDR2 as SVGAGI (reference sequence). The CDR3 sequence is 12 residues long. J gave up 7 bases and V 6 bases, and 6 bases lay outside the gene matches. CDR3 region: CASRVTGEEQYF. The CDR3 DNA sequence: TGTGCCAGCAGGGTCACAGGGGAGGAGCAGTACTTC.

The V call is TRBV11-2, the J call TRBJ2-7, with 9 bases lining up with TRBD1. Germline lookup yields CDR1 SGHAT and CDR2 FQNNGV. Germline trimming cut 5 bases from V and 3 bases from J; bases unmatched to any gene: 5. The CDR3 loop spans 14 amino acids. DNA for the CDR3: TGTGCCAGCAGCCCGGGGGGACAGGGCTACGAGCAGTACTTC. Residues: CASSPGGQGYEQYF.

This clonotype was picked up a small number of times. V and J are TRBV28 and TRBJ1-3; no reliable D call. The CDR3 is made up of 15 amino acids. The germline gives CDR1 MDHEN, CDR2 SYDVKM. The ends were cut back, 3 bases at V and 2 bases at J, with 11 bases in the middle. As DNA, the CDR3 is TGTGCCAGCAGTTTCTTAAGGGAACCTGGAAACACCATATATTTT. Translation: CASSFLREPGNTIYF.

This sequence joins TRBV12-3 or TRBV12-4 and TRBJ2-1, with 9 positions matching TRBD2. The V and J ends lost 6 bases and 4 bases, in that order; junction bases with no gene match: 4. This CDR3 has 14 amino acids. Here the CDR3 reads CASSPSGKYNEQFF. For the CDR3, the DNA is TGTGCCAGCAGCCCTAGCGGGAAGTACAATGAGCAGTTCTTC.

The rearrangement uses TRBV2 and TRBJ2-5; D is perhaps TRBD2 (6 bases). V was shortened by 7 bases and J by 7 bases, with 13 bases between the two germline ends. The CDR3 extends over 12 amino acids. Looked up from germline, CDR1 is SNHLY and CDR2 is FYNNEI. CDR3 sequence (DNA): TGTGCCAGCACGGCGGGGCTGAGGACCCAGTACTTC. This encodes CASTAGLRTQYF.

The chain couples TRBV27 to TRBJ1-6; D not certain. CDR3 length: 14 amino acids. Germline V gene data show CDR1 as MNHEY and CDR2 as SMNVEV (reference sequence). Trimming left V 5 bases short and J 8 bases short, with 13 bases between. The CDR3 DNA is TGTGCCAGCAGTGTTATATACGGGGATTCACCCCTCCACTTT. This encodes CASSVIYGDSPLHF.

This clonotype appeared a few times. J is TRBJ2-7 and V is TRBV20-1; TRBD2 is a possible D gene (6 bases). Deletions cut 0 bases from V and 0 bases from J, with 15 bases between. The CDR3 length is 16 residues. The germline gives CDR1 DFQATT, CDR2 SNEGSKA (reference sequence). CDR3 in DNA: TGCAGTGCTAGAGATGGGGGTAGCGGACCCTCCTACGAGCAGTACTTC. Its protein is CSARDGGSGPSYEQYF.

This clonotype was observed a few times. This chain uses TRBV7-6 with TRBJ1-5; 7 bases map to TRBD1. The J segment lost 6 bases and the V segment lost 4 bases, leaving 3 bases of the junction unmatched. This CDR3 has 13 amino acids. Germline CDR1 reads SGHVS; CDR2 reads FNYEAQ. The DNA of the CDR3 is TGTGCCAGCAGCTCCGGGACAGCTCAGCCCCAGCATTTT. It yields the protein CASSSGTAQPQHF.

This clonotype has just a few counts. The V gene is TRBV12-3 or TRBV12-4, the J gene TRBJ2-7, with D perhaps being TRBD1 or TRBD2 (5 bases each). Trimming pared 7 bases from V and 2 bases from J, leaving 15 bases between. The CDR3 runs 14 residues. CDR3 bases: TGTGCCAGCACCTCGGGGCGTGGACCCTACGAGCAGTACTTC. Its protein is CASTSGRGPYEQYF.

The gene calls are TRBV28 and TRBJ2-7; 15 bases are shared with TRBD2. CDR3 length equals 18 residues. Germline V lookup: CDR1 MDHEN, CDR2 SYDVKM. J was trimmed by 2 bases and V by 5 bases; bases with no gene match: 10. CDR3 nucleotides: TGTGCCAGCAGTCTGAGGACTAGCGGGAGGGGTAAACCCTACGAGCAGTACTTC. Protein product: CASSLRTSGRGKPYEQYF.

This clonotype has more than one count but fewer than ten. This chain links TRBV10-2 with TRBJ2-5; 11 nucleotides match TRBD2. Germline V gene lookup returns CDR1 WSHSY and CDR2 SAAADI. With 7 bases clipped from V and 3 bases from J, the junction kept 7 bases outside the gene matches. The CDR3 covers 15 residues. CDR3 in amino acids: CASNLAGGSEETQYF. DNA for the CDR3: TGCGCCAGCAATCTAGCGGGGGGAAGCGAAGAGACCCAGTACTTC.

This clonotype was detected only a few times. This sequence joins TRBV7-2 and TRBJ2-1; no definite D call. CDR1 SGHTA and CDR2 FQGNSA come from the germline V gene. V shed 5 bases and J shed 9 bases, with 17 bases lying between them. The CDR3 runs 14 residues. The CDR3 nucleotides read TGTGCCAGCAGCCCCATGGGCCGCCTCGGTGAGCAGTTCTTC. It codes for CASSPMGRLGEQFF.

As for this clonotype: One base away lies a much larger clone, so this may be a sequencing read error. The chain employs TRBV7-2 and TRBJ2-7; possibly TRBD2 for D (5 bases). Germline CDR1 SGHTA, CDR2 FQGNSA. This CDR3 is built from 18 residues. CDR3 loop: CARSFAGWAGTTTYEQYF. CDR3 DNA sequence: TGTGCCCGCAGCTTCGCCGGGTGGGCGGGTACCACGACCTACGAGCAGTACTTC.

The rearrangement links TRBV27 to TRBJ2-3, with 7 bases that match TRBD2. CDR3 length: 18 residues. Per the germline V gene, CDR1 is MNHEY and CDR2 is SMNVEV (reference sequence). Losses at the gene ends were 2 bases for V and 0 bases for J; bases not matched to a gene: 11. CDR3 sequence reads: CASSLTGSGIISTDTQYF. DNA of the CDR3: TGTGCCAGCAGTTTAACTGGGAGCGGGATTATTAGCACAGATACGCAGTATTTT.

There are a few counts of this clonotype. V is TRBV2 and J is TRBJ2-1; TRBD2 matches 8 bases. The CDR3 totals 15 residues. V dropped 8 bases and J dropped 7; count of bases not matched to a gene: 13. Germline V gene data show CDR1 as SNHLY and CDR2 as FYNNEI. The CDR3 DNA follows: TGTGCCAGCTCGTTTTTAAGCGGGAGTGGGAATGAGCAGTTCTTC. Protein sequence: CASSFLSGSGNEQFF.

This clonotype has a handful of counts. The V gene is TRBV6-5, the J gene TRBJ2-7; possibly TRBD1 for D (6 bases). V was trimmed by 0 bases and J by 6 bases, leaving 15 bases between them. CDR1 is MNHEY and CDR2 is SVGAGI in the germline V gene. CDR3 length: 15 residues. The DNA of the CDR3 is TGTGCCAGCAGTTACTCCGAACAGGGATGGACCGAGCAGTACTTC. Encoded protein: CASSYSEQGWTEQYF.

This chain links TRBV10-3 with TRBJ1-2; D gene uncertain. Trimming took off 0 bases at V and 4 bases at J, with 6 bases between the two ends. CDR1 and CDR2 from the germline V gene are ENHRY and SYGVKD. The CDR3 is 13 residues long. The CDR3 DNA reads TGTGCCATCAGTGAGTCGTCTGTCTATGGCTACACCTTC. This gives the protein CAISESSVYGYTF.

This clonotype was detected a few times. The gene calls are TRBV20-1 and TRBJ2-1; perhaps TRBD2 as D (5 bases). The CDR3 has 16 amino acids. The germline gives CDR1 DFQATT, CDR2 SNEGSKA (reference sequence). V was pared by 1 base and J by 2 bases, with 15 bases between. CDR3 bases: TGCAGTGCTAGAGTATATAAGAGGGCGCCCTACAATGAGCAGTTCTTC. It translates to CSARVYKRAPYNEQFF.

This clonotype came up many times. J is TRBJ1-5 and V is TRBV6-1; 12 nucleotides line up with TRBD1. V lost 5 bases and J lost 6; bases outside the gene matches: 5. The CDR3 has 15 amino acids. CDR1 MNHNS and CDR2 SASEGT come from the germline V gene. DNA for the CDR3: TGTGCCAGCAGTCCGGGACAGGGGGCGGTTCAGCCCCAGCATTTT. Translating gives CASSPGQGAVQPQHF.

CDR3 DNA sequence: TGTGCCAGCACGGGCCCTAGCAATCAGCCCCAGCATTTT. Translated, it gives CASTGPSNQPQHF. This chain uses TRBV28 with TRBJ1-5; D not certain. V lost 7 bases and J 0 bases, leaving 7 bases between the germline ends. Per the germline V gene, CDR1 is MDHEN and CDR2 is SYDVKM. The CDR3 sequence is 13 residues long.

For this clonotype: One end of the junction is discordant with germline, which a read error may explain. V usage is TRBV28 and J usage is TRBJ2-7; 11 bases agree with TRBD2. The CDR3 is 19 amino acids. The germline V gene has CDR1 MDHEN and CDR2 SYDVKM. CDR3 region: CASSPFVAGGPVLSDEQYF. Here the CDR3 DNA reads TGTGCCAGCAGCCCTTTTGTAGCGGGAGGGCCGGTCCTCTCCGACGAGCAGTACTTC.

This clonotype was observed a handful of times. The CDR3 nucleotides are TGTGCCAGCAGCTTGGACTTGGGAGAAGTCTACGAGCAGTACTTC. It codes for CASSLDLGEVYEQYF. The genes are TRBV5-6 and TRBJ2-7, with D perhaps TRBD2 (5 bases). This CDR3 contains 15 residues. Trimming took off 0 bases at V and 3 bases at J, with 13 bases between the two ends. Germline CDR1 reads SGHDT; CDR2 reads YYEEEE.